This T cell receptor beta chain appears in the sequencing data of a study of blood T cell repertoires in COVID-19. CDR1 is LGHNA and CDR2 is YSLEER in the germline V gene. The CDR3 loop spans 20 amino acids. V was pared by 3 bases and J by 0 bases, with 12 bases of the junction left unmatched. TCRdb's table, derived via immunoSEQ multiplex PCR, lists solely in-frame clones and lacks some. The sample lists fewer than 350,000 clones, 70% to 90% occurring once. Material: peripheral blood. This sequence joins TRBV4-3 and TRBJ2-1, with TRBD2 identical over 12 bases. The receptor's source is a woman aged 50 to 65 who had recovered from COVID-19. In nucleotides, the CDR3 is TGCGCCAGCAGCCATTTTAGGACTAGCGGGGTCTCGAGCTCCTACAATGAGCAGTTCTTC. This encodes CASSHFRTSGVSSSYNEQFF.